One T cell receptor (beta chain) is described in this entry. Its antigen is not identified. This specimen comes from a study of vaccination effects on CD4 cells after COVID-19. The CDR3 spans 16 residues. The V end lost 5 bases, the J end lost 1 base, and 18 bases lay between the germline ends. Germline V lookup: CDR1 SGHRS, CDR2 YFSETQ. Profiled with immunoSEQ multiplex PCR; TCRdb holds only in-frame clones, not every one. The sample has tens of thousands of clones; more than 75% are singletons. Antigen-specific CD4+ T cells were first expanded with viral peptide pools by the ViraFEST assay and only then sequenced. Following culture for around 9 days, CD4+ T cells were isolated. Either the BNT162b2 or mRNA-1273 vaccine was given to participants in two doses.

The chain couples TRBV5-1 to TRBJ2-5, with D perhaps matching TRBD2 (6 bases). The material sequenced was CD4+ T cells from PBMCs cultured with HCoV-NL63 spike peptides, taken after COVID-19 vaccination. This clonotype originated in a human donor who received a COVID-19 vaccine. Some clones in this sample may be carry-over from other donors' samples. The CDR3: CASRAGLSNIQETQYF. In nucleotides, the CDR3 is TGCGCCAGCAGGGCGGGACTTAGTAACATCCAAGAGACCCAGTACTTC. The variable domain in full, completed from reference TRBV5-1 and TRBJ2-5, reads KAGVTQTPRYLIKTRGQQVTLSCSPISGHRSVSWYQQTPGQGLQFLFEYFSETQRNKGNFPGRFSGRQFSNSRSEMNVSTLELGDSALYLCASRAGLSNIQETQYFGPGTRLLVL.